What follows are 11 T cell receptor beta chains derived from one specimen sequenced in a study of blood T cell repertoires in COVID-19. Assay used: immunoSEQ multiplex PCR; TCRdb lists only in-frame clones, some missing. Seen here are roughly 380,000 clones, roughly 90% observed once, and the top ten hold about 1.6%. The sequenced sample consisted of peripheral blood. The source is a woman in her thirties or forties with COVID-19, enrolled during active disease.

V is TRBV27 and J is TRBJ1-2; 11 bases are a match to TRBD1. There are 17 residues in the CDR3. Per the germline V gene, CDR1 is MNHEY and CDR2 is SMNVEV (reference sequence). Trimming at V came to 0 bases and at J to 6 bases, leaving 9 bases not matched to a gene. The CDR3 DNA sequence: TGTGCCAGCAGTTTATCCATACTGGGACAGGGGGAGGATGGCTACACCTTC. It yields the protein CASSLSILGQGEDGYTF.

V gene TRBV19 combines with J gene TRBJ1-5, with 7 bases aligning to TRBD1. CDR1 is LNHDA and CDR2 is SQIVND in the germline V gene (reference sequence). The CDR3 length is 17 residues. V dropped 3 bases and J dropped 4; count of bases not matched to a gene: 12. CDR3 in amino acids: CASSILGPGGDNQPQHF. The DNA of the CDR3 is TGTGCCAGTAGTATCTTAGGGCCAGGGGGAGATAATCAGCCCCAGCATTTT.

This clone has a single count. The rearrangement joins TRBV12-5 to TRBJ1-3; D gene ambiguous. CDR1 is LGHNT and CDR2 is FRNRAP in the germline V gene. The CDR3 is 13 amino acids. V was clipped by 0 bases and J by 4 bases, with 4 bases between them. The chain's CDR3 is CASGLVGGNTIYF. CDR3 DNA: TGTGCTAGTGGTTTGGTCGGGGGAAACACCATATATTTT.

The chain has TRBV19 and TRBJ1-4; 9 bases are a match to TRBD1. With 6 bases clipped from V and 7 bases from J, the junction kept 6 bases outside the gene matches. Germline V CDR1 and CDR2: LNHDA, SQIVND (reference sequence). The CDR3 runs to 14 residues. CDR3 loop: CASRNRGLGEKLFF. CDR3 sequence (DNA): TGTGCCAGTAGGAACAGGGGGCTCGGTGAAAAACTGTTTTTT.

This clone showed up just once. V usage is TRBV5-4 and J usage is TRBJ1-4; TRBD1 might be the D (6 bases). This CDR3 has 15 residues. Germline CDR1 SGHNT, CDR2 YYREEE (reference sequence). The ends were cut back, 2 bases at V and 5 bases at J, with 13 bases in the middle. The chain's CDR3 is CASSFGQRMNEKLFF. In DNA, the CDR3 is TGTGCCAGCAGCTTTGGACAGAGGATGAATGAAAAACTGTTTTTT.

This rearrangement joins TRBV10-3 to TRBJ1-3; D remains unclear. This CDR3 region has 14 residues. V shed 3 bases and J shed 0 bases, with 6 bases lying between them. Germline V gives CDR1 ENHRY, CDR2 SYGVKD. CDR3 sequence: CAISDGVSGNTIYF. CDR3 nucleotides: TGTGCCATCAGTGATGGAGTCTCTGGAAACACCATATATTTT.

The gene calls are TRBV27 and TRBJ1-4, with 7 bases fitting TRBD1. In germline, CDR1 is MNHEY, CDR2 SMNVEV (reference sequence). Unmatched junction bases numbered 16, after V lost 10 bases and J lost 8 bases. This CDR3 has 15 amino acids. The CDR3 here is CATGRAGQVQEKLFF. CDR3 nucleotide sequence: TGTGCCACCGGGCGGGCCGGACAGGTTCAAGAAAAACTGTTTTTT. Full variable domain (missing parts from reference TRBV27 and TRBJ1-4): EAQVTQNPRYLITVTGKKLTVTCSQNMNHEYMSWYRQDPGLGLRQIYYSMNVEVTDKGDVPEGYKVSRKEKRNFPLILESPSPNQTSLYFCATGRAGQVQEKLFFGSGTQLSVL.

J is TRBJ2-3 and V is TRBV28; no firm D call. The V and J ends lost 3 bases and 3 bases respectively, with 10 bases between them. The CDR3 is 14 residues long. CDR1 and CDR2 from the germline V gene are MDHEN and SYDVKM. CDR3 in amino acids: CASSFTRRTDTQYF. CDR3 DNA: TGTGCCAGCAGTTTCACGAGGCGGACAGATACGCAGTATTTT. The variable domain in full, completed from reference TRBV28 and TRBJ2-3, reads DVKVTQSSRYLVKRTGEKVFLECVQDMDHENMFWYRQDPGLGLRLIYFSYDVKMKEKGDIPEGYSVSREKKERFSLILESASTNQTSMYLCASSFTRRTDTQYFGPGTRLTVL.

The rearrangement links TRBV6-5 to TRBJ2-5; 7 nucleotides align to TRBD2. V lost 8 bases to trimming and J lost 2 bases; unmatched junction nucleotides: 11. Germline V gives CDR1 MNHEY, CDR2 SVGAGI. The CDR3 covers 15 residues. For the CDR3, the DNA is TGTGCCAGCGGCCCCGAGACTAGCACACAAGAGACCCAGTACTTC. This gives the protein CASGPETSTQETQYF.

The rearrangement links TRBV7-9 to TRBJ2-1; possibly TRBD2 for D (6 bases). Per germline, CDR1 SEHNR and CDR2 FQNEAQ (reference sequence). This CDR3 comprises 15 residues. The V gene lost 3 bases and the J gene lost 7 bases, with 16 bases spanning the gap. The CDR3: CASSFVTSSSNEQFF. In DNA form, the CDR3 reads TGTGCCAGCAGCTTCGTGACTAGTTCCTCGAATGAGCAGTTCTTC. Combining the CDR3 with reference TRBV7-9 and TRBJ2-1 gives the whole variable domain DTGVSQNPRHKITKRGQNVTFRCDPISEHNRLYWYRQTLGQGPEFLTYFQNEAQLEKSRLLSDRFSAERPKGSFSTLEIQRTEQGDSAMYLCASSFVTSSSNEQFFGPGTRLTVL.

The table lists this clone with a count of one. The chain recombines TRBV5-1 with TRBJ1-1; D may be TRBD1 (6 bases). This CDR3 is 14 amino acids long. Per the germline V gene, CDR1 is SGHRS and CDR2 is YFSETQ. V lost 4 bases and J lost 2, with 12 bases in between. For the CDR3, the DNA is TGCGCCAGCAGCGCTGGACAGCCAAACACTGAAGCTTTCTTT. Its protein is CASSAGQPNTEAFF.